This TCR beta chain was captured in a study of cytomegalovirus exposure and HLA in healthy donors. CDR3 length: 18 amino acids. J was trimmed by 2 bases and V by 0 bases; bases with no gene match: 7. Germline V gives CDR1 LNHDA, CDR2 SQIVND (reference sequence). Overall study results and limits: High sensitivity and specificity were reportedly achieved when the classifier diagnosed cytomegalovirus status.

TCRdb keeps only in-frame clones here, not all; method: immunoSEQ multiplex PCR. The sample lists 190,000 or so clones; about four fifths were seen once. In regard to this clone: Its target is not known.

The source of this sequence is a woman aged 18-30 years in good health and CMV-seropositive. The sample was PBMCs. The rearrangement uses TRBV19 and TRBJ2-3, with TRBD2 identical over 11 bases. Here the CDR3 reads CASSIDRTSGQVTDTQYF. CDR3 DNA: TGTGCCAGTAGTATAGATCGGACTAGCGGGCAGGTCACAGATACGCAGTATTTT.